The clone carrying this TCR beta chain has a count of ten or more. The target antigen is unknown. Preparation of the TCRbeta library used unique molecular identifiers. TCRdb recomputed calls from the PCR reads with MiXCR, one row per CDR3 protein. This sample has over 150,000 distinct CDR3 sequences, with about 6.6% found just once. The CDR3 is 14 amino acids. Germline CDR1 and CDR2: MDHEN and SYDVKM. The V and J ends lost 1 base and 5 bases respectively, with 11 bases between them. The data were taken from a study of T-cell reconstitution after alpha-beta-depleted transplantation in children. Study-wide results and limits: Expanded graft clones numbering several hundred reportedly gave rise to alpha-beta T cells about two months after transplant. Hyperexpanded clones declined; after one year, newly produced T cells mostly supplied diversity. For some patients, TCRbeta diversity was high at day 60 because of recipient T cells and thymic progenitors that survived.

The rearrangement uses TRBV28 and TRBJ1-1; D possibly corresponds to TRBD1 (6 bases). The sequence was collected from a boy between 2 and 10 years old with acute lymphoblastic leukemia, due to receive a stem cell transplant. Sequenced here: PBMCs, sampled before TCRalphabeta/CD19-depleted stem cell transplant. As DNA, the CDR3 is TGTGCCAGCAGTTTATTTTCAGGGGAAACTGAAGCTTTCTTT. Residues: CASSLFSGETEAFF. Supplemented by reference TRBV28 and TRBJ1-1, the full variable domain reads DVKVTQSSRYLVKRTGEKVFLECVQDMDHENMFWYRQDPGLGLRLIYFSYDVKMKEKGDIPEGYSVSREKKERFSLILESASTNQTSMYLCASSLFSGETEAFFGQGTRLTVV.